A single sample is the source of the 17 T cell receptor beta chains below, sequenced in a study of beta chain features in type 1 diabetes. Expressed TCRB transcripts got sequenced, as all isolated RNA was reverse transcribed. Clones were sequenced by immunoSEQ multiplex PCR, and TCRdb holds only the in-frame ones, with some missing. The data contain around 310,000 clones, around 10% of them singletons. Sequencing was done on a sample of naive CD4+ T cells from blood. All receptors derive from a woman aged 25-40 years in good health.

The rearrangement joins TRBV6-4 to TRBJ1-2; D gene ambiguous. Germline V CDR1 and CDR2: MRHNA, SNTAGT. This CDR3 has 12 amino acids. V was pared by 2 bases and J by 8 bases, with 9 bases between. Here the CDR3 reads CASSDAEHGYTF. CDR3 nucleotides: TGTGCCAGCAGTGACGCGGAACACGGCTACACCTTC.

This clone was recorded a few times. V gene TRBV5-4 combines with J gene TRBJ2-1, with TRBD2 identical over 16 bases. Germline lookup yields CDR1 SGHNT and CDR2 YYREEE (reference sequence). The V gene end was trimmed by 4 bases and the J gene end by 4 bases; junction bases not matched to a gene: 5. CDR3 length: 17 amino acids. Here the CDR3 DNA reads TGTGCCAGCAGCCCGCCGGGACTAGCGGGAGGGTACAATGAGCAGTTCTTC. Protein product: CASSPPGLAGGYNEQFF.

This clone was picked up a small number of times. This chain connects TRBV7-2 to TRBJ2-3; D gene ambiguous. There are 15 residues in the CDR3. Germline V CDR1 and CDR2: SGHTA, FQGNSA. V shed 5 bases and J shed 8 bases, with 20 bases lying between them. The CDR3 region has the DNA TGTGCCAGCAGCCCCCCCCTGGCCATGGCTTCTACGCAGTATTTT. Encoded protein: CASSPPLAMASTQYF.

The V and J genes are TRBV19 and TRBJ2-1, with D possibly matching TRBD2 (5 bases). CDR3 size: 16 residues. Trimming took 1 base from V and 4 from J, leaving 14 bases between them. From germline, CDR1 is LNHDA and CDR2 SQIVND (reference sequence). Here the CDR3 DNA reads TGTGCCAGTAGTATAGGGGGAGAGGCCCCGTACAATGAGCAGTTCTTC. It yields the protein CASSIGGEAPYNEQFF.

The genes are TRBV28 and TRBJ1-2; the D is unclear. Per the germline V gene, CDR1 is MDHEN and CDR2 is SYDVKM. Trimming took 2 bases from V and 3 from J, leaving 13 bases between them. This CDR3 contains 15 residues. CDR3 DNA: TGTGCCAGCAGTTTAGGGTACGGGGAACACTATGGCTACACCTTC. Translation: CASSLGYGEHYGYTF.

This clone has a handful of counts. V gene TRBV7-2 combines with J gene TRBJ2-5; 11 bases agree with TRBD2. Germline V gene lookup returns CDR1 SGHTA and CDR2 FQGNSA. Germline trimming cut 2 bases from V and 1 base from J; bases unmatched to any gene: 9. The CDR3 covers 18 residues. The CDR3 region is CASSLLLAGAHLQETQYF. CDR3 sequence (DNA): TGTGCCAGCAGCTTATTACTAGCGGGAGCCCACCTCCAAGAGACCCAGTACTTC.

V is TRBV4-1 and J is TRBJ2-1; possible D gene TRBD2, 6 bases. This CDR3 spans 16 amino acids. Per germline, CDR1 MGHRA and CDR2 YSYEKL. The ends were cut back, 1 base at V and 1 base at J, with 11 bases in the middle. CDR3 in DNA: TGCGCCAGCAGCCAAGTCTCAGGGAGGTCCTACAATGAGCAGTTCTTC. Its protein is CASSQVSGRSYNEQFF.

This clone was picked up a small number of times. This sequence joins TRBV29-1 and TRBJ2-2; D is undetermined. V lost 3 bases, J lost 1 base, and 6 bases lay in between. The germline V gene has CDR1 SQVTM and CDR2 ANQGSEA. The CDR3 length is 13 residues. The CDR3 spells CSVDNLNTGELFF. CDR3 nucleotide sequence: TGCAGCGTTGATAACTTGAACACCGGGGAGCTGTTTTTT.

This sequence joins TRBV4-2 and TRBJ2-5; 8 bases are shared with TRBD2. Germline V gene lookup returns CDR1 LGHNA and CDR2 YNFKEQ. The CDR3 contains 16 residues. The V segment lost 3 bases and the J segment 2 bases; nucleotides outside the gene matches: 8. The CDR3 region has the DNA TGTGCCAGCAGCCACCCCCCGGGACTAGGGCAAGAGACCCAGTACTTC. This translates into CASSHPPGLGQETQYF.

This clone was recorded a few times. This sequence joins TRBV9 and TRBJ2-1; a possible D gene is TRBD2 (5 bases). The V end was cut by 0 bases, the J end by 6 bases, with 16 bases between. This CDR3 region has 16 residues. Germline V CDR1 and CDR2: SGDLS, YYNGEE. The CDR3 here is CASSVGLLAPSNEQFF. CDR3 nucleotides: TGTGCCAGCAGCGTAGGATTGCTAGCCCCTTCCAATGAGCAGTTCTTC.

This clone was picked up a small number of times. The chain couples TRBV19 to TRBJ2-1; 14 bases are a match to TRBD2. Germline trimming cut 6 bases from V and 4 bases from J; bases unmatched to any gene: 8. The V gene's germline CDR1 is LNHDA and CDR2 SQIVND (reference sequence). The CDR3 is made up of 17 amino acids. CDR3 coding DNA: TGTGCCAGTAGGCCGGGGACTAGCGGGAGCTTGTACAATGAGCAGTTCTTC. Encoded protein: CASRPGTSGSLYNEQFF.

This clone has only a few counts. The chain uses TRBV7-2 and TRBJ2-1; 8 nucleotides match TRBD2. This CDR3 has 17 residues. The trim removed 2 bases at V and 1 base at J, leaving 7 bases unmatched. The V gene's germline CDR1 is SGHTA and CDR2 FQGNSA. The CDR3 loop reads CASSLTFSGTSYNEQFF. The CDR3 DNA follows: TGTGCCAGCAGCTTAACCTTTAGCGGGACGTCCTACAATGAGCAGTTCTTC. Looking up the rest from reference TRBV7-2 and TRBJ2-1 gives the full variable domain: GAGVSQSPSNKVTEKGKDVELRCDPISGHTALYWYRQSLGQGLEFLIYFQGNSAPDKSGLPSDRFSAERTGGSVSTLTIQRTQQEDSAVYLCASSLTFSGTSYNEQFFGPGTRLTVL.

The V and J genes are TRBV10-3 and TRBJ2-7; 8 bases are a match to TRBD1. This CDR3 has 13 residues. The germline gives CDR1 ENHRY, CDR2 SYGVKD. After removal of 6 bases from V and 7 bases from J, the junction contained 8 bases not matched to a gene. CDR3 residues: CAISSGQGGEQYF. The CDR3, as DNA: TGTGCCATCAGCTCCGGACAGGGCGGGGAGCAGTACTTC.

This clone was counted between two and nine times. The CDR3 protein is CASSLGPRQGYEQYF. In nucleotides, the CDR3 is TGTGCCAGCAGCTTAGGCCCCAGACAGGGCTACGAGCAGTACTTC. The V gene is TRBV11-1, the J gene TRBJ2-7; 7 bases map to TRBD1. Germline V gene data show CDR1 as SGHAT and CDR2 as FQDESV (reference sequence). The ends lost 1 base at V and 3 bases at J; junction bases unmatched: 6. The CDR3 length is 15 residues. Looking up the rest from reference TRBV11-1 and TRBJ2-7 gives the full variable domain: EAEVAQSPRYKITEKSQAVAFWCDPISGHATLYWYRQILGQGPELLVQFQDESVVDDSQLPKDRFSAERLKGVDSTLKIQPAELGDSAMYLCASSLGPRQGYEQYFGPGTRLTVT.

This clone showed up just a few times. The chain has TRBV4-2 and TRBJ1-1; TRBD1 might be the D (5 bases). The CDR3 consists of 16 residues. Trimming cost V 0 bases and J 6 bases, with 17 bases left between them. Germline V gives CDR1 LGHNA, CDR2 YNFKEQ. The CDR3 sequence is CASSQEWNQGTSEAFF. The CDR3 DNA reads TGTGCCAGCAGCCAAGAGTGGAACCAGGGAACGTCTGAAGCTTTCTTT.

This clone was counted a few times. The chain combines TRBV7-2 with TRBJ2-3, with 8 bases identical to TRBD1. V lost 3 bases, J lost 5 bases, and 7 bases stayed unmatched. The CDR3 loop spans 15 amino acids. Germline-derived CDR1 and CDR2 are SGHTA and FQGNSA. The CDR3 DNA follows: TGTGCCAGCAGCTTGCTCAGGGGGCAGGAAGATACGCAGTATTTT. It encodes CASSLLRGQEDTQYF.

The CDR3 region has the DNA TGTGCCAGCAGCAACCGTTCTAGGGATACGCAGTATTTT. This codes for CASSNRSRDTQYF. The chain carries TRBV7-6 and TRBJ2-3; D gene uncertain. V lost 5 bases, J lost 6 bases, and 12 bases lay in between. The CDR3 is made up of 13 amino acids. In germline, CDR1 is SGHVS, CDR2 FNYEAQ. The full variable domain, completed using reference TRBV7-6 and TRBJ2-3, is GAGVSQSPRYKVTKRGQDVALRCDPISGHVSLYWYRQALGQGPEFLTYFNYEAQQDKSGLPNDRFSAERPEGSISTLTIQRTEQRDSAMYRCASSNRSRDTQYFGPGTRLTVL.